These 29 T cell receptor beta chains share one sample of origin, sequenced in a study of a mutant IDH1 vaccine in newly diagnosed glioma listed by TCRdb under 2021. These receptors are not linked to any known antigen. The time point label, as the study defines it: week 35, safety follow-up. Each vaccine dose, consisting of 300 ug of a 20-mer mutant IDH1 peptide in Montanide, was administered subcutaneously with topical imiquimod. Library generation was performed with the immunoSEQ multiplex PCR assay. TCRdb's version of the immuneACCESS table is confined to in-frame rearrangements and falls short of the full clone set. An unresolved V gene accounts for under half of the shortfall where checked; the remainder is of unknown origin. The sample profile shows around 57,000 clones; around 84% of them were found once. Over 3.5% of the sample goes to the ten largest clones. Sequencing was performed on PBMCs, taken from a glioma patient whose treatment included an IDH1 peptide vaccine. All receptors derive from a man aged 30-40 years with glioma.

CDR3 region: CASRGRGYYSNQPQHF. The CDR3 DNA reads as TGTGCCAGCAGGGGCAGGGGGTATTATAGCAATCAGCCCCAGCATTTT. The rearrangement links TRBV2 to TRBJ1-5; 7 bases align to TRBD1. The ends lost 6 bases at V and 0 bases at J; junction bases unmatched: 8. This CDR3 is 16 amino acids long. Germline V CDR1 and CDR2: SNHLY, FYNNEI.

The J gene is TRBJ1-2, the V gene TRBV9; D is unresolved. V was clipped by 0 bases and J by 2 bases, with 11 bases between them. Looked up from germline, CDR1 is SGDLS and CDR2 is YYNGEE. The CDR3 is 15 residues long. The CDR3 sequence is CASSVGQAPNYGYTF. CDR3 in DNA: TGTGCCAGCAGCGTAGGGCAGGCCCCGAACTATGGCTACACCTTC.

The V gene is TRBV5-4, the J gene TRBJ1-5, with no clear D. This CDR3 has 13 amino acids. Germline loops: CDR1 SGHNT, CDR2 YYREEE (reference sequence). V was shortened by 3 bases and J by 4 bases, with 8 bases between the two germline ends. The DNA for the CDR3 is TGTGCCAGCAGCTACCGCCCAAATCAGCCCCAGCATTTT. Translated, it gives CASSYRPNQPQHF.

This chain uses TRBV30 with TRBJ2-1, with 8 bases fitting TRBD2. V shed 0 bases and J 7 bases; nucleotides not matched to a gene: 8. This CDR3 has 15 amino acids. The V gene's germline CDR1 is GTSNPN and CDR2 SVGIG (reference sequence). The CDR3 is CAWSVVGLAGNEQFF. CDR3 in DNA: TGTGCCTGGAGTGTGGTAGGACTAGCTGGGAATGAGCAGTTCTTC.

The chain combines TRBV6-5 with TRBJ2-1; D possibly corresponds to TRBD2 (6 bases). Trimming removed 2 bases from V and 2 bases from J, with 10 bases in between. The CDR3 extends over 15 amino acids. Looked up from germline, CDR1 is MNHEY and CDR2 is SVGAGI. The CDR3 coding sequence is TGTGCCAGCAGTTACATTCGGGGGACCTACAATGAGCAGTTCTTC. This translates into CASSYIRGTYNEQFF.

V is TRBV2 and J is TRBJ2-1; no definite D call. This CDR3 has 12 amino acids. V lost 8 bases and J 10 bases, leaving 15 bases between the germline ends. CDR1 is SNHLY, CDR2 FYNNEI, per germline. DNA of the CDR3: TGTGCCAGCTATGGCCGAAATATGGAGCAGTTCTTC. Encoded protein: CASYGRNMEQFF. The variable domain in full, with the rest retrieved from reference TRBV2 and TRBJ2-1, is EPEVTQTPSHQVTQMGQEVILRCVPISNHLYFYWYRQILGQKVEFLVSFYNNEISEKSEIFDDQFSVERPDGSNFTLKIRSTKLEDSAMYFCASYGRNMEQFFGPGTRLTVL.

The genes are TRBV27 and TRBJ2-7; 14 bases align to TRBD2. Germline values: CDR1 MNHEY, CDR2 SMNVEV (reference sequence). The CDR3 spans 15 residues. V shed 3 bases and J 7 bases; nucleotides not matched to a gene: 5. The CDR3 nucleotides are TGTGCCAGCAGTTTCAGACTAGCGGGAGGGGGGGAGCAGTACTTC. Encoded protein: CASSFRLAGGGEQYF.

CDR3 nucleotide sequence: TGTGCCAGCAGGGGGGTCACTAACACCGGGGAGCTGTTTTTT. Translating it yields CASRGVTNTGELFF. This chain links TRBV6-4 with TRBJ2-2, with D tentatively TRBD1 or TRBD2 (5 bases each). The CDR3 is 14 amino acids. Trimming removed 6 bases from V and 2 bases from J, with 10 bases in between. Looked up from germline, CDR1 is MRHNA and CDR2 is SNTAGT.

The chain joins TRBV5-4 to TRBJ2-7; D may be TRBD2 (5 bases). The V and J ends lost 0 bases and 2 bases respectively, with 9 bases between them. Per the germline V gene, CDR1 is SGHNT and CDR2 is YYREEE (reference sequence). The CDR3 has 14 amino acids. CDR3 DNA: TGTGCCAGCAGCTTGGGAACCGGGGCCTACGAGCAGTACTTC. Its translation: CASSLGTGAYEQYF. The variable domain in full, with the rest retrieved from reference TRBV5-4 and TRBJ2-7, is ETGVTQSPTHLIKTRGQQVTLRCSSQSGHNTVSWYQQALGQGPQFIFQYYREEENGRGNFPPRFSGLQFPNYSSELNVNALELDDSALYLCASSLGTGAYEQYFGPGTRLTVT.

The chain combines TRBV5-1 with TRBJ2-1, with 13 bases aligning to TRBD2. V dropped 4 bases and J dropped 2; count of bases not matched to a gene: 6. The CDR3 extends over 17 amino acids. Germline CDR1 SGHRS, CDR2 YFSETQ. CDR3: CASSPLLAGGPYNEQFF. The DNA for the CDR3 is TGCGCCAGCAGCCCATTACTAGCGGGGGGGCCCTACAATGAGCAGTTCTTC.

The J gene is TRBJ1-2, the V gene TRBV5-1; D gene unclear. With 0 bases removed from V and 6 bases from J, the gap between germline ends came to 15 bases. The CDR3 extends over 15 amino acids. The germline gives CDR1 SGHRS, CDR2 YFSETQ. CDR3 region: CASSLEALRVNGYTF. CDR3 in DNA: TGCGCCAGCAGCTTGGAGGCCTTGAGGGTAAATGGCTACACCTTC.

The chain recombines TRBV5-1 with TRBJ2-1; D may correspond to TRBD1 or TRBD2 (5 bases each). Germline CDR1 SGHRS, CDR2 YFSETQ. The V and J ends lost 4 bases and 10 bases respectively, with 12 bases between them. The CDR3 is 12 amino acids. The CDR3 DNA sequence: TGCGCCAGCAGCCACGGGAACAGGGAGCAGTTCTTC. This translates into CASSHGNREQFF.

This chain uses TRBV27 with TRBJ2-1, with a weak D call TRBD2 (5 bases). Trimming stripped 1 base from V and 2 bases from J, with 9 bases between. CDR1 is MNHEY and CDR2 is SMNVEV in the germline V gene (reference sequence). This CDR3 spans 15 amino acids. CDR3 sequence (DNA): TGTGCCAGCAGTTTATTCCTAGCCGCCTACAATGAGCAGTTCTTC. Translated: CASSLFLAAYNEQFF.

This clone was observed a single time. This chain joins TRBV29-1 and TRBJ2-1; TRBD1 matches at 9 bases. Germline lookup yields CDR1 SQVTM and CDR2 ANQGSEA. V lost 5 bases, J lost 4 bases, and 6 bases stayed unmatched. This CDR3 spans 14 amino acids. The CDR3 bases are TGCAGCGTTAAAACAGGGGGCGCATACAATGAGCAGTTCTTC. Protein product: CSVKTGGAYNEQFF.

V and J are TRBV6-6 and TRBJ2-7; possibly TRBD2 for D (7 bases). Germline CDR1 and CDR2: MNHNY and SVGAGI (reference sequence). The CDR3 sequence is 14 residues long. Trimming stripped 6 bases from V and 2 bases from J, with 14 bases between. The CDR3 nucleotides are TGTGCCAGCAGGGAGGGGGGGTTCCCCTACGAGCAGTACTTC. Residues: CASREGGFPYEQYF.

This CDR3 is CASSPTGATNQPQHF. In nucleotides, the CDR3 is TGTGCCAGCAGCCCTACAGGGGCGACCAATCAGCCCCAGCATTTT. J is TRBJ1-5 and V is TRBV28; 7 positions agree with TRBD1. The germline CDR1 and CDR2 sequences are MDHEN and SYDVKM. There are 15 residues in the CDR3. Trimming removed 6 bases from V and 3 bases from J; junction bases left unmatched: 8.

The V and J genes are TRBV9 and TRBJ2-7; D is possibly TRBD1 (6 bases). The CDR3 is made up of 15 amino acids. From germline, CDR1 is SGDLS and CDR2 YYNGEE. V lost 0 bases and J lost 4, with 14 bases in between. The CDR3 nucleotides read TGTGCCAGCAGCGTAGAAGTGGGACATTCATACGAGCAGTACTTC. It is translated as CASSVEVGHSYEQYF.

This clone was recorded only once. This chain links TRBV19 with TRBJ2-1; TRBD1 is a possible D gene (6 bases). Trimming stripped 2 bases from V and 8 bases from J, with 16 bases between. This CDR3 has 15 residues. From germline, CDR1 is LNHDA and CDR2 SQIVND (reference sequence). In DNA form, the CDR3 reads TGTGCCAGTAGTATACCCCAGAAACAGGGATATGAGCAGTTCTTC. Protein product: CASSIPQKQGYEQFF.

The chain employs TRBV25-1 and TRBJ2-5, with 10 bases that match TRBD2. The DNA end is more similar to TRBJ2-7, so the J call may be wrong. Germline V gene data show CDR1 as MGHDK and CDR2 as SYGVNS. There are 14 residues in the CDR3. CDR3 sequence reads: CASEVLAGTDEQYF. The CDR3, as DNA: TGTGCCAGCGAAGTACTAGCGGGGACTGACGAGCAGTACTTC.

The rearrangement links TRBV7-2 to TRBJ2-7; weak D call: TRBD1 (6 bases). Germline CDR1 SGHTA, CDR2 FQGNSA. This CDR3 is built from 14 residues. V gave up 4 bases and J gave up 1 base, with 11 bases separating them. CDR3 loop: CASSSTGRSYEQYF. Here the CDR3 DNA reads TGTGCCAGCAGCTCTACAGGGAGATCCTACGAGCAGTACTTC.

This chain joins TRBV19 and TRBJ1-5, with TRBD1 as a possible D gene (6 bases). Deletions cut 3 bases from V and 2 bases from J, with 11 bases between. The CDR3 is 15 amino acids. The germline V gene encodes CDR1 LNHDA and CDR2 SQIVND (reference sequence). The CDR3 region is CASSIYRQGNQPQHF. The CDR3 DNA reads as TGTGCCAGTAGTATTTATAGACAGGGCAATCAGCCCCAGCATTTT.

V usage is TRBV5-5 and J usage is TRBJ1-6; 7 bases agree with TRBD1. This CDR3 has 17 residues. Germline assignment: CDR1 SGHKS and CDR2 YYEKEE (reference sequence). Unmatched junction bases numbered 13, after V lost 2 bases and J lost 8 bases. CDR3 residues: CASSLDRGRQVYSPLHF. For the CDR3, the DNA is TGTGCCAGCAGCTTAGATAGGGGGCGCCAAGTTTATTCACCCCTCCACTTT.

This CDR3 reads CAISESTSGHQETQYF. The CDR3 nucleotides read TGTGCCATCAGTGAGAGTACTAGCGGACACCAAGAGACCCAGTACTTC. V usage is TRBV10-3 and J usage is TRBJ2-5; TRBD2 matches at 8 bases. Germline CDR1 reads ENHRY; CDR2 reads SYGVKD. J lost 0 bases, V lost 2 bases, and 5 bases had no gene match. The CDR3 has 16 amino acids.

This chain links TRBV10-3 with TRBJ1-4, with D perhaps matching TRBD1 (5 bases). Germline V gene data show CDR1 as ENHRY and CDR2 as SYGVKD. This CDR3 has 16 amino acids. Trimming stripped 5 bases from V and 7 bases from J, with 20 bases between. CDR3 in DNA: TGTGCCATCAGTCCCGCTAGAGGGGCTGATGGTGAAAAACTGTTTTTT. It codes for CAISPARGADGEKLFF.

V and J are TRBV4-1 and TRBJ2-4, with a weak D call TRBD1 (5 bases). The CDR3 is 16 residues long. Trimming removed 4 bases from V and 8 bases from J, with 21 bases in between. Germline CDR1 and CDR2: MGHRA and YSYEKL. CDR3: CASSRQGAGQGDIQYF. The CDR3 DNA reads TGCGCCAGCAGCCGCCAAGGGGCAGGCCAAGGGGACATTCAGTACTTC.

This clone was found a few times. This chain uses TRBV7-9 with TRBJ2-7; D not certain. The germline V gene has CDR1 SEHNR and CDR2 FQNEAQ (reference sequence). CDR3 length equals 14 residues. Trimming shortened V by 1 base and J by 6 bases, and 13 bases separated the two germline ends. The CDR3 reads CASSLVSGDREQYF. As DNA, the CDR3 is TGTGCCAGCAGCTTAGTATCTGGGGATCGCGAGCAGTACTTC.

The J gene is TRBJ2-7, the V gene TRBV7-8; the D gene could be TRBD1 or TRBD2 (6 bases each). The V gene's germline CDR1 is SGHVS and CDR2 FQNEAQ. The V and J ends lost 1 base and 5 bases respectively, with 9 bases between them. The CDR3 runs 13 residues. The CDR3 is CASSLVGGHEQYF. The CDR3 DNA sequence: TGTGCCAGCAGCTTAGTAGGGGGGCACGAGCAGTACTTC.

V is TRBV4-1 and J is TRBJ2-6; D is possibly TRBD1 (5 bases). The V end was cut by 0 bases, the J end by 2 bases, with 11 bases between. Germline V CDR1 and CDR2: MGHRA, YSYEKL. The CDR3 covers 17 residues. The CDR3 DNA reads TGCGCCAGCAGCCAAGATGGGCGGACAACTGGGGCCAACGTCCTGACTTTC. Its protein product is CASSQDGRTTGANVLTF.

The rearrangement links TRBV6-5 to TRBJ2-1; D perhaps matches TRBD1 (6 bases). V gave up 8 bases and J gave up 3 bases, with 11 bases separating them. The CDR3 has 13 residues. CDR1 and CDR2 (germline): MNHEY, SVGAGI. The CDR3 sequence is CASSQGFYNEQFF. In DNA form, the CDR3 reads TGTGCCAGCTCCCAGGGGTTCTACAATGAGCAGTTCTTC.